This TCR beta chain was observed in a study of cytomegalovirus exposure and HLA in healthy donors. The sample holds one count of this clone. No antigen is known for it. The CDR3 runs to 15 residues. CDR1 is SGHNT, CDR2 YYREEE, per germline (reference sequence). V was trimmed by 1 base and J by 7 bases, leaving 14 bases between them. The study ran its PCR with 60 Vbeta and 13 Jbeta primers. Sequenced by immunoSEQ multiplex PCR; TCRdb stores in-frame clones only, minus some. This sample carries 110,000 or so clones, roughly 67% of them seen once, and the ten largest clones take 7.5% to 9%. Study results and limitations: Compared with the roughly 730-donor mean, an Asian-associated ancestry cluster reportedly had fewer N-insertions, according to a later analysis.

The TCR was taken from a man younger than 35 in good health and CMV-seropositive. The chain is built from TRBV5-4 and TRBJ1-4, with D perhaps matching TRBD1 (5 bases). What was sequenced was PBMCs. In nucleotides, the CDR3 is TGTGCCAGCAGCTTGCTGGACACCCGGCCTGAAAAACTGTTTTTT. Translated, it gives CASSLLDTRPEKLFF.